A single sample gave rise to the 25 T cell receptor beta chains below, sequenced in a study of blood T cell repertoires in COVID-19. Clones were sequenced by immunoSEQ multiplex PCR, and TCRdb holds only the in-frame ones, with some missing. The sample includes around 380,000 clones, around 87% of them seen just once. Material for sequencing was PBMCs or T cells enriched from blood (not recorded which). The receptors stem from a man between 25 and 39 years old who had recovered from COVID-19.

This sequence joins TRBV18 and TRBJ2-3, with D possibly TRBD1 on 6 matching bases. V was clipped by 0 bases and J by 2 bases, with 12 bases between them. CDR1 is KGHSH, CDR2 LQKENI, per germline. This CDR3 region has 16 residues. CDR3 sequence: CASSPPAGASTDTQYF. The CDR3 bases are TGTGCCAGCTCACCACCCGCAGGGGCGTCCACAGATACGCAGTATTTT.

The V call is TRBV6-5, the J call TRBJ1-2; 9 nucleotides line up with TRBD1. The ends lost 7 bases at V and 8 bases at J; junction bases unmatched: 5. CDR1 is MNHEY and CDR2 is SVGAGI in the germline V gene. There are 12 residues in the CDR3. CDR3 DNA: TGTGCCAGCAATCAACAGGGGGCGGGCTACACCTTC. Translation: CASNQQGAGYTF.

This sequence joins TRBV3-1 (or the pseudogene TRBV3-2) and TRBJ1-4; maybe TRBD1 (5 bases). This CDR3 comprises 17 residues. The ends were cut back, 1 base at V and 0 bases at J, with 12 bases in the middle. The V gene's germline CDR1 is LGHDT and CDR2 YNNKEL (reference sequence). The CDR3 loop is CASSQGIGESTNEKLFF. The CDR3 region has the DNA TGTGCCAGCAGCCAAGGGATAGGGGAATCAACTAATGAAAAACTGTTTTTT.

This chain joins TRBV10-2 and TRBJ2-5, with 12 bases fitting TRBD2. From germline, CDR1 is WSHSY and CDR2 SAAADI. This CDR3 region has 16 residues. J gave up 4 bases and V 2 bases, and 5 bases lay outside the gene matches. The CDR3 DNA follows: TGCGCCAGCAGTGAGACTAGCGGGGGGCCGGGAGAGACCCAGTACTTC. This translates into CASSETSGGPGETQYF.

V is TRBV7-8 and J is TRBJ2-5, with 7 bases aligning to TRBD2. This CDR3 region has 16 residues. From germline, CDR1 is SGHVS and CDR2 FQNEAQ. After removal of 5 bases from V and 3 bases from J, the junction contained 12 bases not matched to a gene. CDR3 residues: CASSPLVGRVEETQYF. The CDR3 DNA reads as TGTGCCAGCAGCCCCCTAGTGGGGAGGGTTGAAGAGACCCAGTACTTC.

The chain couples TRBV4-1 to TRBJ1-6, with D tentatively TRBD1 (6 bases). V gave up 0 bases and J gave up 7 bases, with 10 bases separating them. The V gene's germline CDR1 is MGHRA and CDR2 YSYEKL. The CDR3 covers 15 residues. CDR3 DNA sequence: TGCGCCAGCAGCCAAGAATCAGGGGTAAATTCACCCCTCCACTTT. It translates to CASSQESGVNSPLHF.

The V and J genes are TRBV12-5 and TRBJ1-2; D not resolved. The V gene lost 3 bases and the J gene lost 6 bases, with 11 bases spanning the gap. Germline assignment: CDR1 LGHNT and CDR2 FRNRAP. The CDR3 runs 13 residues. CDR3 bases: TGTGCTAGTGGTTTTTCTTTGAGCGATGGCTACACCTTC. Translated: CASGFSLSDGYTF. The full variable domain, rest sourced from reference TRBV12-5 and TRBJ1-2, is DARVTQTPRHKVTEMGQEVTMRCQPILGHNTVFWYRQTMMQGLELLAYFRNRAPLDDSGMPKDRFSAEMPDATLATLKIQPSEPRDSAVYFCASGFSLSDGYTFGSGTRLTVV.

J is TRBJ1-1 and V is TRBV6-1, with D tentatively TRBD1 (6 bases). V was cut by 3 bases and J by 2 bases, with 13 bases left in between. This CDR3 region has 15 residues. Germline-derived CDR1 and CDR2 are MNHNS and SASEGT. CDR3 protein: CASSEPRDTNTEAFF. The CDR3, as DNA: TGTGCCAGCAGTGAGCCACGGGACACAAACACTGAAGCTTTCTTT.

The gene calls are TRBV10-2 and TRBJ2-3; 12 bases line up with TRBD2. Losses at the gene ends were 6 bases for V and 2 bases for J; bases not matched to a gene: 3. This CDR3 is 15 amino acids long. Germline assignment: CDR1 WSHSY and CDR2 SAAADI. The CDR3 nucleotides read TGCGCCAGCAGAGCTAGCGGGGGGGCCACAGATACGCAGTATTTT. Its protein product is CASRASGGATDTQYF.

The rearrangement links TRBV9 to TRBJ1-1; no reliable D call. The germline V gene has CDR1 SGDLS and CDR2 YYNGEE. The CDR3 runs 15 residues. V was shortened by 0 bases and J by 8 bases, with 17 bases between the two germline ends. The CDR3, as DNA: TGTGCCAGCAGCGTAGCTGCTGAGGATAACGTCGAAGCTTTCTTT. It encodes CASSVAAEDNVEAFF.

The J gene is TRBJ2-7, the V gene TRBV7-2; a weak D match, TRBD1 (6 bases). There are 15 residues in the CDR3. Germline lookup yields CDR1 SGHTA and CDR2 FQGNSA. Trimming took 4 bases from V and 0 from J, leaving 13 bases between them. This CDR3 reads CASSSSGTLSYEQYF. The CDR3 coding sequence is TGTGCCAGCAGCTCATCCGGGACACTCTCCTACGAGCAGTACTTC.

The CDR3 loop reads CASTVRGSNQPQHF. In DNA, the CDR3 is TGTGCCAGCACAGTCAGGGGTAGCAATCAGCCCCAGCATTTT. V is TRBV27 and J is TRBJ1-5, with D possibly TRBD1 on 6 matching bases. V shed 7 bases and J shed 0 bases, with 10 bases lying between them. CDR3 length equals 14 residues. Germline V gene sequence: CDR1 MNHEY, CDR2 SMNVEV (reference sequence).

The chain uses TRBV4-1 and TRBJ1-2; 9 positions match TRBD1. Per germline, CDR1 MGHRA and CDR2 YSYEKL. The CDR3 runs to 16 residues. Trimming removed 4 bases from V and 7 bases from J; junction bases left unmatched: 13. The CDR3: CASSRSGDRDPSGYTF. As DNA, the CDR3 is TGCGCCAGCAGCCGAAGTGGGGACAGGGATCCTTCTGGCTACACCTTC.

As concerns this clone: At the DNA level, this CDR3 is encoded by other sequences in the same sample as well. The chain is built from TRBV18 and TRBJ1-6; D not resolved. Germline CDR1 and CDR2: KGHSH and LQKENI. This CDR3 has 14 amino acids. V dropped 2 bases and J dropped 5 bases, with 7 bases sitting between them. The CDR3 nucleotides are TGTGCCAGCTCACCAGGGCAGAATAATTCACCCCTCCACTTT. This sequence encodes CASSPGQNNSPLHF.

This clone turned up a few times. The V and J genes are TRBV25-1 and TRBJ2-2, with 7 bases identical to TRBD1. Losses at the gene ends were 6 bases for V and 1 base for J; bases not matched to a gene: 2. The CDR3 has 14 residues. Germline V gives CDR1 MGHDK, CDR2 SYGVNS. The CDR3 here is CASRTGWNTGELFF. DNA for the CDR3: TGTGCCAGCAGGACAGGGTGGAACACCGGGGAGCTGTTTTTT.

V usage is TRBV21-1 and J usage is TRBJ1-2; whether TRBD1, the table's D call, matches the DNA was not checked. TRBV21-1 is assigned pseudogene status. The CDR3 is made up of 14 amino acids. The CDR3, as DNA: TGTGCCAGCAGCAAACAGGGACAAGTTTATGGCTACACCTTC. It encodes CASSKQGQVYGYTF.

This CDR3 reads CASSRTGDRYTF. The CDR3 DNA reads TGTGCCAGCAGTAGAACAGGGGATCGCTACACCTTC. The chain is built from TRBV5-4 and TRBJ1-2, with TRBD1 identical over 7 bases. Germline V gives CDR1 SGHNT, CDR2 YYREEE (reference sequence). The CDR3 runs to 12 residues. V was clipped by 5 bases and J by 9 bases; unmatched bases: 7. Complete variable domain (other parts from reference TRBV5-4 and TRBJ1-2): ETGVTQSPTHLIKTRGQQVTLRCSSQSGHNTVSWYQQALGQGPQFIFQYYREEENGRGNFPPRFSGLQFPNYSSELNVNALELDDSALYLCASSRTGDRYTFGSGTRLTVV.

V gene TRBV5-8 combines with J gene TRBJ1-2; maybe TRBD1 (5 bases). V lost 4 bases and J 2 bases, leaving 9 bases between the germline ends. The germline V gene has CDR1 SGHTS and CDR2 YDEGEE. This CDR3 has 13 amino acids. The CDR3 DNA is TGTGCCAGCAGCCGACAGTTGAACTATGGCTACACCTTC. Translated, it gives CASSRQLNYGYTF.

V gene TRBV6-5 combines with J gene TRBJ1-5; D is possibly TRBD1 (6 bases). V lost 5 bases to trimming and J lost 3 bases, with 14 bases between them. This CDR3 contains 15 residues. CDR1 and CDR2 from the germline V gene are MNHEY and SVGAGI. The CDR3 DNA reads TGTGCCAGCAGTCCACAGGGAATAGTCAATCAGCCCCAGCATTTT. Translated: CASSPQGIVNQPQHF.

The rearrangement joins TRBV5-5 to TRBJ1-5, with a tentative D call TRBD1 (6 bases). CDR1 is SGHKS, CDR2 YYEKEE, per germline (reference sequence). The V end was cut by 5 bases, the J end by 4 bases, with 19 bases between. CDR3 length: 16 residues. For the CDR3, the DNA is TGTGCCAGCAGGGCGGCCGCCGGGACAACGAATCAGCCCCAGCATTTT. It yields the protein CASRAAAGTTNQPQHF.

The chain is built from TRBV12-3 or TRBV12-4 and TRBJ1-1, with TRBD1 as a possible D gene (6 bases). CDR3 length equals 11 residues. With 6 bases removed from V and 5 bases from J, the gap between germline ends came to 7 bases. CDR3 nucleotide sequence: TGTGCCAGCAGCGACAGGACTGAAGCTTTCTTT. Translation: CASSDRTEAFF.

The chain couples TRBV7-2 to TRBJ1-5; no definite D call. V gave up 2 bases and J gave up 0 bases, with 8 bases separating them. This CDR3 comprises 15 residues. The germline V gene encodes CDR1 SGHTA and CDR2 FQGNSA. CDR3 loop: CASSLYPFSNQPQHF. For the CDR3, the DNA is TGTGCCAGCAGCTTATATCCTTTTAGCAATCAGCCCCAGCATTTT.

The rearrangement links TRBV19 to TRBJ1-3; 9 positions agree with TRBD1. CDR3 size: 15 residues. Germline-derived CDR1 and CDR2 are LNHDA and SQIVND (reference sequence). The V and J ends lost 6 bases and 0 bases, in that order; junction bases with no gene match: 3. CDR3 nucleotides: TGTGCCAGTAGCCCGGGACAGGGCTCTGGAAACACCATATATTTT. This encodes CASSPGQGSGNTIYF.

The V call is TRBV30, the J call TRBJ1-5; maybe TRBD1 (5 bases). The germline CDR1 and CDR2 sequences are GTSNPN and SVGIG (reference sequence). This CDR3 comprises 14 residues. V lost 5 bases, J lost 6 bases, and 17 bases lay in between. As DNA, the CDR3 is TGTGCCTGGTCTGGCGGGACTTCGGGTCAGCCCCAGCATTTT. Translation: CAWSGGTSGQPQHF.

The rearrangement joins TRBV11-3 to TRBJ2-5; TRBD1 agrees at 7 bases. The CDR3 has 14 residues. J was trimmed by 3 bases and V by 4 bases; bases with no gene match: 5. Germline-derived CDR1 and CDR2 are SGHNT and YENEEA. The CDR3 DNA reads as TGTGCCAGCAGCTCACAGGGGCTGGAAGAGACCCAGTACTTC. It translates to CASSSQGLEETQYF.